This T cell receptor (beta chain) was retrieved from a study of cytomegalovirus exposure and HLA in healthy donors (dated 2017 in TCRdb). Regarding the complete study: The 670 or so repertoires of the first cohort and the approximately 130 validation repertoires were produced on the same platform, according to a later analysis. The study aimed to test whether signatures of past pathogen exposure could be identified by cataloging public T cell receptors. Besides the first cohort of under 700 subjects, a separate validation cohort made up of roughly 120 different subjects was used. To predict cytomegalovirus infection status, the study combined high-throughput TCR immunosequencing, statistical association of individual TCRs with disease status, and machine learning.

Trimming takes 8 bases off V and 3 bases off J; junction bases not matched to a gene: 13. The CDR3, from cysteine to phenylalanine, totals 14 residues. Only CDR3 DNA remains: 42 bases, in frame from the first base. The germline V gene encodes CDR1 GTSNPN and CDR2 SVGIG (reference sequence). The library was produced with the immunoSEQ multiplex PCR assay. The authors' pipeline ran thus. A statistical classification framework was built to diagnose cytomegalovirus status from the catalog of TCR beta chain sequences. This is the immuneACCESS table as TCRdb keeps it, with only in-frame sequences that have V and J called. A part of the clones is gone; compared with another copy, unresolved V genes explain less than half, and the rest is unexplained. V, J and clone size derive from that table, while D and trimming were established from the DNA sequence. The table for this sample lists approximately 160,000 clones; roughly nine tenths of them were counted only once. Together, the top ten hold approximately 5% of the sample.

The study at large found these results: Subsequent analysis determined that TCRs grouped into clusters in the first cohort also showed a tendency toward co-occurrence across the 120 validation repertoires, and 85% to 95% of cluster scores exceeded 0. A later analysis lacked HLA typing for the validation cohort, so it scored co-occurrence in that cohort across all 110 or so repertoires. According to the authors, the approach could potentially be generalized to other disease states and immunological phenotypes. The study gave a list of some 150 TCR beta chains associated with cytomegalovirus. Most TCR sequences were seen in very few donors, while some public TCRs were found in many individuals. A few of the identified cytomegalovirus-associated TCR beta chains were confirmed in vitro to be specific for cytomegalovirus antigens. The classifier was reported to diagnose cytomegalovirus status with high specificity and sensitivity in both the original cohort and the validation cohort.

The donors belonged to the validation cohort of 90 to 150 subjects, which was separate from the roughly 700-subject first cohort. Regarding this clone: The target of this receptor is not known. Nothing much larger sits one base from this clone, and base qualities are not available.

Sequences were obtained from PBMCs. The chain links TRBV30 with TRBJ2-7; 7 central bases correspond to TRBD2. This receptor was obtained from a woman in her 30s in good health and CMV-seronegative. The sequenced DNA: TGTGCCCGCCAGGAGAGGGGAGGGAACTACGAGCAGTACTTC. It codes for CARQERGGNYEQYF.